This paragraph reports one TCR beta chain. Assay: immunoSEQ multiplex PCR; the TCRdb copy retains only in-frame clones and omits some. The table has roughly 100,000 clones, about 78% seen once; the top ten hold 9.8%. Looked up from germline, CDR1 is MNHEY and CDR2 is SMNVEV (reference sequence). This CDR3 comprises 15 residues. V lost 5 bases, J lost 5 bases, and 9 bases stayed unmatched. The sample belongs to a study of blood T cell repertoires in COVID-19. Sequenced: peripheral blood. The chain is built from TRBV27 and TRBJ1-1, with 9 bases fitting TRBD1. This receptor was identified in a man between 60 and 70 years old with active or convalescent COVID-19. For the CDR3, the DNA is TGTGCCAGCAGTAGACCCGGGACAGGGTCGACTGAAGCTTTCTTT. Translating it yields CASSRPGTGSTEAFF.